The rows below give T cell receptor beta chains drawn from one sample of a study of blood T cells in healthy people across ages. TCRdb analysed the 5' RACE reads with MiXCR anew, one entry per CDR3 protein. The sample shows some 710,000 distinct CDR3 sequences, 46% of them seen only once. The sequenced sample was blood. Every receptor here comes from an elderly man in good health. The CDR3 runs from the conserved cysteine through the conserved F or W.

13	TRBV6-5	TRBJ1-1	CASTFALNTEAFF
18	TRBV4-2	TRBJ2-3	CASSQGFFMSDGTDTQYF
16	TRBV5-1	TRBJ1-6	CASSLDGTGDNSPLHF
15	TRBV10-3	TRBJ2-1	CAIDRGQGMDNEQFF
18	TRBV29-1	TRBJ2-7	CSVEDLVARQESSYEQYF
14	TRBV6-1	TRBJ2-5	CASSEVRGVETQYF
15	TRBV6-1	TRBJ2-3	CASTPIRGPVDTQYF
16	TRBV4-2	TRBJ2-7	CASSKLDRDNSYEQYF
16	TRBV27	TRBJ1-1	CASSLIWAGGNTEAFF
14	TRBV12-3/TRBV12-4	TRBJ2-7	CASGALKSSYEQYF
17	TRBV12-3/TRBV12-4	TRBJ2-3	CASSLALGRAQTDTQYF
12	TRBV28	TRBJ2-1	CASSETYNEQFF
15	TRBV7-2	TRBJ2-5	CASSLVGQPQETQYF
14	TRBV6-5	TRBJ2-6	CATGLGGGANVLTF
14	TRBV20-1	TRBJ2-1	CSASRREFPNEQFF
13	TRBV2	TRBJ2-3	CASSEPFTDTQYF
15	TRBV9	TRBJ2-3	CASSTLAGDGDTQYF
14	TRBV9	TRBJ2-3	CASSVVQAGDTQYF
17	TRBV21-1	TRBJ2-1	CASSKDSGTNLYNEQFF
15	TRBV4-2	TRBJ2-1	CASSPGRAGYNEQFF
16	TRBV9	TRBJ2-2	CASSVGQRPNTGELFF
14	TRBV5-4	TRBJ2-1	CASTKVGSYNEQFF
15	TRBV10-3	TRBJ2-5	CAISESRSAKETQYF
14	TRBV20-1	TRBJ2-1	CSASGQGNGNEQFF
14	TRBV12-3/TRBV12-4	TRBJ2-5	CASTPTGGQETQYF
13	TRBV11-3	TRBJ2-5	CASRRKNQETQYF
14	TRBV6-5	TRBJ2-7	CASSYRGESYEQYF
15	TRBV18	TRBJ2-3	CASSQSGSDTDTQYF
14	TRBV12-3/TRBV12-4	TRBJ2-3	CASSFLGGSGTQYF
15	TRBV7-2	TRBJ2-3	CASSLQGPSTDTQYF
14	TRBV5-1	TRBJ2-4	CASTPGDAKNIQYF
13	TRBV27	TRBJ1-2	CASSPSQGRGYTF
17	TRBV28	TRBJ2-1	CASSPAGTSVTLDEQFF
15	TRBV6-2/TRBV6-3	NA	CASREQGVGAYEQYF
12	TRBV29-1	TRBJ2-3	CSVEDWGDTQYF
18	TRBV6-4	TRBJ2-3	CASSDTFLSGGAGNTQYF
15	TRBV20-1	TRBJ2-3	CSASLRSGRLDTQYF
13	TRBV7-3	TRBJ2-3	CASSLVLADTQYF
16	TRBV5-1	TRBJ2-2	CASSLTGVRNTGELFF
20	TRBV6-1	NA	CASRSIPGQKKREVVHEQYF
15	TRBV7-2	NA	CASSQSGTSGYEQYF
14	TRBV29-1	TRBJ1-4	CSVVGSATNEKLFF
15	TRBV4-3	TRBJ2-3	CASSQGRGALDTQYF
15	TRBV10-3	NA	CAISGGGMENCEQYF
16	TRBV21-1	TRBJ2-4	CASSNRVAGSKNIQYF
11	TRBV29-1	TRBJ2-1	CSVGLAGVQFF
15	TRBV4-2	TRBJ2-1	CASSQGTLQDNEQFF
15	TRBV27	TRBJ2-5	CASRRETGLDETQYF
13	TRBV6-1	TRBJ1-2	CASRADSLDGYTF
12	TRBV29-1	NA	CSVYRGSETQYF
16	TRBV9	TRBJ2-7	CASSVAPGLGGNEQYF
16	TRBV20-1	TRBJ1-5	CSARDPLSRGRQPQHF
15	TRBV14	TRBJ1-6	CASSRGTGYNSPLHF
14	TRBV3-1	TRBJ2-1	CASSPRYRNNEQFF
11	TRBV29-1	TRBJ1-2	CSGRINYGYTF